These T cell receptor beta chains were read from a single sample in a study of identical twins. TCRdb processed the 5' RACE reads anew with MiXCR; each CDR3 protein has one entry. The sample contains 250,000 to 350,000 distinct CDR3 sequences, roughly 10% of which appear only once. These data also formed part of another study, on yellow fever vaccine responses in identical twins.

The sequencing input was CD8+ T cells sorted from blood. These receptors originate from a woman younger than 30 in good health. Both conserved end residues are part of each CDR3.

length | J | V | CDR3
14 | TRBJ2-5 | TRBV11-2 | CASNTAGYQETQYF
14 | TRBJ2-7 | TRBV5-1 | CASSLEGTGYEQYF
14 | TRBJ2-2 | TRBV10-1 | CASSEWQGPGELFF
16 | TRBJ2-5 | TRBV3-1 | CASSHPSLAGIETQYF
15 | TRBJ2-3 | TRBV28 | CASSFTGLTTDTQYF
14 | TRBJ2-1 | TRBV19 | CASSLTNGGNEQFF
14 | TRBJ2-5 | TRBV12-3/TRBV12-4 | CASNGQGATRTQYF
18 | TRBJ2-3 | TRBV28 | CASSARRTGGLLADTQYF
14 | TRBJ2-7 | TRBV5-5 | CASSFRGGVYEQYF
13 | TRBJ2-3 | TRBV7-3 | CASSLIGTDTQYF
17 | TRBJ2-1 | TRBV15 | CATSRQSPDGTDNEQFF
16 | TRBJ2-3 | TRBV28 | CATLGVTYSSTDTQYF
13 | TRBJ1-1 | TRBV5-1 | CASSPLTNTEAFF
17 | TRBJ2-2 | TRBV2 | CASSHPAGVSNTGELFF
13 | TRBJ2-1 | TRBV30 | CAWTQTSGVEQFF
15 | TRBJ2-2 | TRBV18 | CASSPGQTNTGELFF
18 | TRBJ2-6 | TRBV12-3/TRBV12-4 | CAIRPMWEGDSGANVLTF
15 | TRBJ2-1 | TRBV9 | CASSVSGTSYVEQFF
12 | TRBJ2-2 | TRBV27 | CASRGFTGELFF
16 | TRBJ2-1 | TRBV12-3/TRBV12-4 | CASQPLAGPPYNEQFF
15 | TRBJ2-1 | TRBV5-1 | CASSGGLAGDNEQFF
15 | TRBJ2-7 | TRBV29-1 | CSVSGRGSDSYEQYF
13 | TRBJ2-7 | TRBV14 | CASSQDFQYEQYF
13 | TRBJ2-1 | TRBV6-1 | CASSALEVTVRVF
15 | TRBJ2-7 | TRBV20-1 | CSARDLASGGYEQYF
16 | TRBJ2-7 | TRBV7-9 | CASSLAGDPDPGEQYF
15 | TRBJ2-3 | TRBV4-3 | CASSQDWGGGDTQYF
17 | TRBJ2-6 | TRBV15 | CATSSRDAYSGANVLTF
12 | TRBJ1-3 | TRBV7-9 | CASRGGGVAIYF
13 | TRBJ2-7 | TRBV15 | CATRGRGTYEQYF
16 | TRBJ1-2 | TRBV7-9 | CASSLGGMSPRDGYTF
15 | TRBJ1-1 | TRBV11-2 | CASSLVVDLNTEAFF
15 | TRBJ2-1 | TRBV19 | CASSIQRDSYNEQFF
16 | TRBJ2-7 | TRBV4-2 | CASSQEGAGNSYEQYF
15 | TRBJ2-5 | TRBV6-2/TRBV6-3 | CASSYAGTGGETQYF
14 | TRBJ1-5 | TRBV5-5 | CASSGYGDRGPQHF
14 | TRBJ2-7 | TRBV2 | CAWGTGTEYYEQYF
16 | TRBJ2-1 | TRBV5-1 | CASHLTFSGSYNEQFF
15 | TRBJ2-1 | TRBV20-1 | CSARKRGEVYNEQFF
14 | TRBJ2-5 | TRBV7-9 | CASSLVMGEETQYF
15 | TRBJ2-3 | TRBV9 | CASSVEGVKTDTQYF
14 | TRBJ2-3 | TRBV12-3/TRBV12-4 | CASTWVGGTDTQYF